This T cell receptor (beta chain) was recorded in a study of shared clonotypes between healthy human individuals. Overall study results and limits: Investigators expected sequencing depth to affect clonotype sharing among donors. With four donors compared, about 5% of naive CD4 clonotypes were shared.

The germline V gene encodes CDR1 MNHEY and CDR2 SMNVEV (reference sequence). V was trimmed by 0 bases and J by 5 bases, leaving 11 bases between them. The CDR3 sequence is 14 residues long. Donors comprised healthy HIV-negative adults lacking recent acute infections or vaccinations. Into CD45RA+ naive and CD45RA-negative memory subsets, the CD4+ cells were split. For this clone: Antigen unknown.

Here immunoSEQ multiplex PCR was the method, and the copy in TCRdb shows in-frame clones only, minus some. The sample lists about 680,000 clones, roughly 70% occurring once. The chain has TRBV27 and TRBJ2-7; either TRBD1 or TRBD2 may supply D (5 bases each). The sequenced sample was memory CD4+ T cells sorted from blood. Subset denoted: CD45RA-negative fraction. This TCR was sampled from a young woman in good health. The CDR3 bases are TGTGCCAGCAGTTTATCTCGAGGGGCCAACGAGCAGTACTTC. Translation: CASSLSRGANEQYF.